This T cell receptor (beta chain) is drawn from a study of shared clonotypes between healthy human individuals. Looked up from germline, CDR1 is SGHNT and CDR2 is YENEEA. The CDR3 loop spans 14 amino acids. V gave up 4 bases and J gave up 10 bases; unmatched junction bases: 3. With respect to this clone: Its antigen is undetermined.

Using approximately 200 ng DNA, some 30,000 T cell genomes, the sorted-subset replicate PCRs were run. Some clones are missing from TCRdb's copy, which holds only in-frame ones; the method was immunoSEQ multiplex PCR. Of roughly 2 million clones listed, around 95% are singletons. Findings and caveats of the study: Researchers sampled blood only, noting tissue repertoires likely differ. Among several donors, roughly 5% of naive CD4 clonotypes were found in common.

Specimen: naive CD4+ T cells sorted from blood. Regarding subset: CD45RA+ positively selected. This chain connects TRBV11-3 to TRBJ2-1; 14 bases agree with TRBD2. This receptor was identified in a man aged 18 to 30 in good health. The chain's CDR3 is CASSSGLAGEEQFF. CDR3 DNA: TGTGCCAGCAGCTCGGGACTAGCGGGAGAGGAGCAGTTCTTC.